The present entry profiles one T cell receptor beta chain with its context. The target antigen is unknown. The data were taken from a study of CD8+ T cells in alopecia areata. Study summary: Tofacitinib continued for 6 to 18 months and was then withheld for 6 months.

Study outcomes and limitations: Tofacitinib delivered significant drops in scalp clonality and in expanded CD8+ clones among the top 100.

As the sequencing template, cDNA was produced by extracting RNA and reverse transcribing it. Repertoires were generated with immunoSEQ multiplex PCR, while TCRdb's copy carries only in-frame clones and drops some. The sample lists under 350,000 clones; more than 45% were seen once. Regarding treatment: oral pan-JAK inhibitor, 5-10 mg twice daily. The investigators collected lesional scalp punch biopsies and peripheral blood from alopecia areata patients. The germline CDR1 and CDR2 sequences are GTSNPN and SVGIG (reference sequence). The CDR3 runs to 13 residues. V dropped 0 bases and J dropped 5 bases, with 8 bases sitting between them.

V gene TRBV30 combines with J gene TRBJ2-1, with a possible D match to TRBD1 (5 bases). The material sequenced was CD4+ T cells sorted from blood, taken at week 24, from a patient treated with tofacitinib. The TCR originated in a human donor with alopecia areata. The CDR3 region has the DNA TGTGCCTGGAGTGTGGGGCTAAACAATGAGCAGTTCTTC. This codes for CAWSVGLNNEQFF.